This entry lists 31 T cell receptor beta chains sequenced from one sample in a study of T cell repertoires in cytomegalovirus infection. MiXCR, run by TCRdb on the reads, gives a single entry per CDR3 protein. The sample lists some 940,000 distinct CDR3 sequences; around 32% were seen once. No antigen has been assigned to these receptors. The material was cultured CD8+ T cells from PBMCs, obtained from culture after CMV antigen stimulation. The receptors stem from a human donor in good health (CMV status not recorded). Some clones in this sample may be carry-over from other donors' samples.

In this sample, this clonotype turned up a few times. This chain uses TRBV27 with TRBJ1-2; the D gene is possibly TRBD1 (5 bases). The CDR3 contains 13 residues. The V end was cut by 4 bases, the J end by 6 bases, with 12 bases between. Per the germline V gene, CDR1 is MNHEY and CDR2 is SMNVEV (reference sequence). In DNA, the CDR3 is TGTGCCAGCAGTTGGACACCGGTGGATGGCTACACCTTC. Protein sequence: CASSWTPVDGYTF.

This clonotype has only one observation. An end of the junction differs from the germline gene, which may be a read error. This chain uses TRBV7-6 with TRBJ2-5; D is possibly TRBD2 (6 bases). Germline V gene sequence: CDR1 SGHVS, CDR2 FNYEAQ. The CDR3 sequence is 14 residues long. The CDR3 loop reads CASSFGGIQKTQYF. CDR3 bases: TGTGCCAGCAGCTTTGGGGGGATCCAAAAGACCCAGTACTTC.

This chain links TRBV12-3 or TRBV12-4 with TRBJ1-5; maybe TRBD1 (6 bases). This CDR3 contains 18 residues. V was shortened by 5 bases and J by 0 bases, with 20 bases between the two germline ends. Written as DNA, the CDR3 is TGTGCCAGCAGTATAGACCATGGGGGCGGTTATAGCAATCAGCCCCAGCATTTT. Protein sequence: CASSIDHGGGYSNQPQHF.

The rearrangement uses TRBV11-2 and TRBJ1-3; perhaps TRBD1 as D (6 bases). Germline V gives CDR1 SGHAT, CDR2 FQNNGV. Deletions cut 5 bases from V and 4 bases from J, with 15 bases between. CDR3 length equals 15 residues. The CDR3 is CASSPAAGAGNTIYF. In DNA, the CDR3 is TGTGCCAGCAGCCCCGCGGCGGGGGCAGGAAACACCATATATTTT.

V gene TRBV7-2 combines with J gene TRBJ2-7; 8 nucleotides match TRBD1. V was pared by 1 base and J by 4 bases, with 9 bases of the junction left unmatched. This CDR3 is 16 amino acids long. The germline gives CDR1 SGHTA, CDR2 FQGNSA. The CDR3 region has the DNA TGTGCCAGCAGCTTAGGTTCCGGACAGGGTTTTTACGAGCAGTACGTC. Protein sequence: CASSLGSGQGFYEQYV.

V usage is TRBV7-3 and J usage is TRBJ2-1, with 10 nucleotides matching TRBD1. There are 16 residues in the CDR3. Germline CDR1 SGHTA, CDR2 FQGTGA. V lost 4 bases, J lost 7 bases, and 10 bases stayed unmatched. The CDR3 bases are TGTGCCAGCAGCTGGGATTCTGGACAGGGGGGAAATGAGCAGTTCTTC. This sequence encodes CASSWDSGQGGNEQFF.

The chain employs TRBV2 and TRBJ1-5; D perhaps matches TRBD1 (5 bases). Germline CDR1 SNHLY, CDR2 FYNNEI. This CDR3 region has 13 residues. The V end lost 4 bases, the J end lost 4 bases, and 8 bases lay between the germline ends. CDR3 bases: TGTGCCAGCAGTGCCAGGGATAATCAGCCCCAGCATTTT. Translation gives CASSARDNQPQHF.

This clonotype occurred a few times. The chain joins TRBV9 to TRBJ1-1, with 8 bases matching TRBD1. CDR3 length: 17 amino acids. Germline V CDR1 and CDR2: SGDLS, YYNGEE. V was pared by 4 bases and J by 2 bases, with 13 bases of the junction left unmatched. The CDR3 nucleotides read TGTGCCAGCAGCCCTCACGGACAGGGTCGGTCTAACACTGAAGCTTTCTTT. This codes for CASSPHGQGRSNTEAFF.

This chain uses TRBV12-3 or TRBV12-4 with TRBJ2-6; 10 bases map to TRBD2. J was trimmed by 0 bases and V by 5 bases; bases with no gene match: 7. The CDR3 is 18 residues long. CDR3 sequence: CASSPGLATVSGANVLTF. DNA for the CDR3: TGTGCCAGCAGTCCGGGACTAGCGACGGTCTCTGGGGCCAACGTCCTGACTTTC.

The rearrangement joins TRBV29-1 to TRBJ2-3; D may match TRBD1 or TRBD2 (5 bases each). Germline V gene sequence: CDR1 SQVTM, CDR2 ANQGSEA. The length of the CDR3 is 16 residues. The germline V and J ends were trimmed by 6 bases and 0 bases, with 19 bases remaining between them. CDR3 residues: CSVRGEYRTSTDTQYF. CDR3 coding DNA: TGCAGCGTGAGGGGCGAGTACAGAACTAGCACAGATACGCAGTATTTT.

Points on this clonotype: A junction boundary mismatches the germline segment, possibly from a read error. CDR3 sequence (DNA): TGTGCCAACAGTTTAGACAGCTATAACTATGGCTACACCTTC. Encoded protein: CANSLDSYNYGYTF. The rearrangement joins TRBV27 to TRBJ1-2; the D gene is possibly TRBD1 (5 bases). The CDR3 spans 14 residues. In germline, CDR1 is MNHEY, CDR2 SMNVEV (reference sequence).

The chain recombines TRBV19 with TRBJ2-3, with D tentatively TRBD1 (5 bases). Germline CDR1 LNHDA, CDR2 SQIVND (reference sequence). The V gene lost 5 bases and the J gene lost 3 bases, with 12 bases spanning the gap. The CDR3 has 14 residues. The CDR3 protein is CASSSEQDTDTQYF. The CDR3 coding sequence is TGTGCCAGTAGTTCGGAACAGGATACAGATACGCAGTATTTT. The full variable domain, with the rest looked up from reference TRBV19 and TRBJ2-3, is DGGITQSPKYLFRKEGQNVTLSCEQNLNHDAMYWYRQDPGQGLRLIYYSQIVNDFQKGDIAEGYSVSREKKESFPLTVTSAQKNPTAFYLCASSSEQDTDTQYFGPGTRLTVL.

The genes are TRBV5-6 and TRBJ1-5; D is ambiguous. The CDR3 is 14 residues long. V lost 0 bases, J lost 4 bases, and 8 bases lay in between. Germline V gene data show CDR1 as SGHDT and CDR2 as YYEEEE. Here the CDR3 reads CASSLVRENQPQHF. The CDR3 DNA follows: TGTGCCAGCAGCTTGGTCCGGGAAAATCAGCCCCAGCATTTT.

The chain couples TRBV12-3 or TRBV12-4 to TRBJ2-2; the match to TRBD1 covers 8 bases. V lost 1 base and J lost 5; bases outside the gene matches: 6. The CDR3 sequence is 16 residues long. The CDR3 region is CASSLGQGARTGELFF. The CDR3 coding sequence is TGTGCCAGCAGTTTAGGTCAGGGGGCGCGAACCGGGGAGCTGTTTTTT.

The chain is built from TRBV5-8 and TRBJ1-4; TRBD1 is a possible D gene (5 bases). The V and J ends lost 4 bases and 5 bases respectively, with 15 bases between them. The CDR3 covers 15 residues. Germline CDR1 and CDR2: SGHTS and YDEGEE. CDR3 sequence (DNA): TGTGCCAGCAGCGTAGGCCTAGGGGAAAATGAAAAACTGTTTTTT. Translating it yields CASSVGLGENEKLFF. Full variable domain (remainder filled in from reference TRBV5-8 and TRBJ1-4): EAGVTQSPTHLIKTRGQQATLRCSPISGHTSVYWYQQALGLGLQFLLWYDEGEERNRGNFPPRFSGRQFPNYSSELNVNALELEDSALYLCASSVGLGENEKLFFGSGTQLSVL.

The CDR3 coding sequence is TGTGCCAGCAGTGAAGGCCGGCTTGAAGCTTTCTTT. Amino acid sequence: CASSEGRLEAFF. The rearrangement joins TRBV6-1 to TRBJ1-1; unclear D gene. CDR3 length equals 12 residues. Germline CDR1 MNHNS, CDR2 SASEGT. The V end lost 1 base, the J end lost 7 bases, and 7 bases lay between the germline ends.

This rearrangement joins TRBV6-6 to TRBJ2-1, with D possibly called TRBD1 or TRBD2 (5 bases each). Germline-derived CDR1 and CDR2 are MNHNY and SVGAGI (reference sequence). The CDR3 consists of 15 residues. V was trimmed by 5 bases and J by 10 bases, leaving 21 bases between them. The CDR3 here is CASSVGPELWGEQFF. CDR3 coding DNA: TGTGCCAGCAGTGTGGGACCAGAGCTTTGGGGAGAGCAGTTCTTC.

This clonotype was observed a handful of times. The DNA for the CDR3 is TGTGCCAGCAGCTATCAGGCGGCTTACGAGCAGTACGTC. Its translation is CASSYQAAYEQYV. The chain is built from TRBV11-1 and TRBJ2-7; D is uncertain. Germline V CDR1 and CDR2: SGHAT, FQDESV (reference sequence). The CDR3 length is 13 residues. Trimming took 4 bases from V and 4 from J, leaving 11 bases between them.

This clonotype occurred many times. This chain links TRBV7-6 with TRBJ1-3, with unresolved D. Between the trimmed V and J ends, which lost 2 bases and 11 bases, there was a span of 19 bases. Germline V gives CDR1 SGHVS, CDR2 FNYEAQ. The CDR3 consists of 15 residues. The CDR3 region is CASSLISQGSYPIYF. The CDR3 DNA follows: TGTGCCAGCAGCTTAATAAGTCAAGGGAGCTACCCCATATATTTT.

This clonotype was observed a handful of times. The rearrangement links TRBV7-9 to TRBJ2-2; TRBD1 aligns across 8 bases. The trim removed 1 base at V and 1 base at J, leaving 8 bases unmatched. This CDR3 is built from 18 residues. The V gene's germline CDR1 is SEHNR and CDR2 FQNEAQ (reference sequence). Written as DNA, the CDR3 is TGTGCCAGCAGCTTAGGAAGGACAGGGATAAAGAACACCGGGGAGCTGTTTTTT. Translating it yields CASSLGRTGIKNTGELFF.

The rearrangement joins TRBV5-1 to TRBJ2-2, with D perhaps matching TRBD1 or TRBD2 (6 bases each). Germline assignment: CDR1 SGHRS and CDR2 YFSETQ. The CDR3 spans 16 residues. V was shortened by 2 bases and J by 0 bases, with 11 bases between the two germline ends. For the CDR3, the DNA is TGCGCCAGCAGCTTCTACAGGGAGGCGAACACCGGGGAGCTGTTTTTT. Translation gives CASSFYREANTGELFF.

In regard to this clonotype: At one end the junction does not follow the germline gene, possibly because of a read error. The chain recombines TRBV5-8 with TRBJ1-1, with TRBD1 matching 8 bases. In germline, CDR1 is SGHTS, CDR2 YDEGEE. This CDR3 is built from 18 residues. The CDR3 region is CAISIRDRLFHSFTEAFF. The CDR3 DNA follows: TGTGCCATCAGCATCCGGGACAGGCTTTTTCATTCCTTCACTGAAGCTTTCTTT.

This clonotype was recorded at least ten times. The V gene is TRBV6-1, the J gene TRBJ1-2, with 12 bases aligning to TRBD1. Trimming removed 0 bases from V and 4 bases from J; junction bases left unmatched: 6. This CDR3 is built from 17 residues. The V gene's germline CDR1 is MNHNS and CDR2 SASEGT. The CDR3 loop reads CASSEAMGQGASYGYTF. As DNA, the CDR3 is TGTGCCAGCAGTGAAGCAATGGGACAGGGGGCAAGCTATGGCTACACCTTC.

The genes are TRBV7-2 and TRBJ2-7, with TRBD1 matching 9 bases. The CDR3 totals 15 residues. The germline CDR1 and CDR2 sequences are SGHTA and FQGNSA. V shed 2 bases, J shed 7 bases, and the junction held 9 bases outside the gene matches. The CDR3 region has the DNA TGTGCCAGCAGCTTAATTGGACAGGGGCCGTTTGAGCAGTACGTC. Translating gives CASSLIGQGPFEQYV.

This clonotype was counted between two and nine times. V gene TRBV2 combines with J gene TRBJ2-1; 10 nucleotides match TRBD1. In germline, CDR1 is SNHLY, CDR2 FYNNEI. The CDR3 consists of 22 residues. V lost 8 bases, J lost 0 bases, and 25 bases stayed unmatched. The CDR3 region is CASGPGQGTKGPTLTSYNEQFF. CDR3 bases: TGTGCCAGCGGACCGGGACAGGGGACTAAGGGGCCAACTCTAACCTCCTACAATGAGCAGTTCTTC.

The chain has TRBV11-2 and TRBJ2-7, with D unresolved. Trimming removed 4 bases at V and 3 bases at J, with 10 bases between. Germline lookup yields CDR1 SGHAT and CDR2 FQNNGV. This CDR3 spans 13 amino acids. The CDR3 DNA reads TGTGCCAGCAGCTCATGGGAAGACTACGAGCAGTACGTC. This sequence encodes CASSSWEDYEQYV.

V and J are TRBV4-1 and TRBJ1-1; tentatively, D is TRBD1 (5 bases). Trimming removed 4 bases at V and 11 bases at J, with 11 bases between. The CDR3 runs 11 residues. The germline gives CDR1 MGHRA, CDR2 YSYEKL. The CDR3 DNA follows: TGCGCCAGCAGCCGCCACGGGGCGGCTTTCTTT. Encoded protein: CASSRHGAAFF.

This rearrangement joins TRBV20-1 to TRBJ2-3; D is uncertain. V dropped 0 bases and J dropped 1 base, with 23 bases sitting between them. The V gene's germline CDR1 is DFQATT and CDR2 SNEGSKA (reference sequence). CDR3 length: 19 amino acids. The CDR3: CSARDSYRGLVLGTDTQYF. For the CDR3, the DNA is TGCAGTGCTAGAGATTCCTACCGTGGGTTGGTGCTCGGCACAGATACGCAGTATTTT.

The rearrangement uses TRBV5-4 and TRBJ2-3, with D possibly being TRBD2 (5 bases). The CDR3 totals 16 residues. Germline-derived CDR1 and CDR2 are SGHNT and YYREEE (reference sequence). V shed 5 bases and J shed 0 bases, with 16 bases lying between them. CDR3 DNA sequence: TGTGCCAGCAGGCAGTTAAGCGGCCTTAGCACAGATACGCAGTATTTT. Translating it yields CASRQLSGLSTDTQYF.

This clonotype was found many times. J is TRBJ2-6 and V is TRBV7-9; no reliable D call. There are 15 residues in the CDR3. The germline gives CDR1 SEHNR, CDR2 FQNEAQ (reference sequence). The V end lost 3 bases, the J end lost 3 bases, and 9 bases lay between the germline ends. The CDR3 coding sequence is TGTGCCAGCAGCTTCTTCGTTTATGGGGCCAACGTCCTGACTTTC. Translating gives CASSFFVYGANVLTF.

This chain uses TRBV29-1 with TRBJ2-3; no clear D. V lost 6 bases and J lost 3, with 10 bases in between. The CDR3 is made up of 12 amino acids. The V gene's germline CDR1 is SQVTM and CDR2 ANQGSEA. The CDR3 coding sequence is TGCAGCGTGCCCAGAAGAACAGATACGCAGTATTTT. Its protein is CSVPRRTDTQYF.